This T cell receptor beta chain was documented in a study of blood T cell repertoires in COVID-19. Across the study: Acute and convalescent COVID-19 samples came from the United States, Italy and Spain.

Trimming removed 6 bases from V and 1 base from J; junction bases left unmatched: 4. Germline CDR1 and CDR2: SGDLS and YYNGEE. This CDR3 has 17 residues. Those enrolled in Seattle joined during active infection and were followed longitudinally afterward. Assay: immunoSEQ multiplex PCR; the TCRdb copy retains only in-frame clones and omits some. The sample comprises hundreds of thousands of clones, 88% of which are singletons, and roughly 6.8% rests with the top ten. The sequenced sample consisted of peripheral blood. This chain connects TRBV9 to TRBJ2-6, with 13 positions matching TRBD2. This TCR was recovered from a woman in her twenties or thirties with COVID-19, enrolled during active disease. CDR3 coding DNA: TGTGCCAGCACCCCGGGACTAGCGGGATCTGGGGCCAACGTCCTGACTTTC. This translates into CASTPGLAGSGANVLTF.